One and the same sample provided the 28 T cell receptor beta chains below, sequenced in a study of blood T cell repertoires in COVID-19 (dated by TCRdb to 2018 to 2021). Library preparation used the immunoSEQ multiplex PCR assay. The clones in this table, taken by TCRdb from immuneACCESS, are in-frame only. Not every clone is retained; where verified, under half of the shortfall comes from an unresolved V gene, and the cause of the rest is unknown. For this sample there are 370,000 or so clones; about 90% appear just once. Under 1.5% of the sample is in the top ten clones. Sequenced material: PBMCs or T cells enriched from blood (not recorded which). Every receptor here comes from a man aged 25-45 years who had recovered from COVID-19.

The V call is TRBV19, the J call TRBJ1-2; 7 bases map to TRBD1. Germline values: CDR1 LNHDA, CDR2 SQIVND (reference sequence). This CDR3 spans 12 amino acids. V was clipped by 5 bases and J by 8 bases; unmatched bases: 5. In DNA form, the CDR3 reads TGTGCCAGTAGTTACAGGGGTGCCGGCTACACCTTC. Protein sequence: CASSYRGAGYTF. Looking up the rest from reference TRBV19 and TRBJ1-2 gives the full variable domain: DGGITQSPKYLFRKEGQNVTLSCEQNLNHDAMYWYRQDPGQGLRLIYYSQIVNDFQKGDIAEGYSVSREKKESFPLTVTSAQKNPTAFYLCASSYRGAGYTFGSGTRLTVV.

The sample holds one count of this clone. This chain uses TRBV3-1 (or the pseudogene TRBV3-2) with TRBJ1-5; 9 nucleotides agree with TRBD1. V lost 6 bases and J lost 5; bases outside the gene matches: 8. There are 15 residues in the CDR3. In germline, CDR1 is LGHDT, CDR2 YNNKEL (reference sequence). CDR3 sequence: CASSPGTGPDQPQHF. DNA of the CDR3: TGTGCCAGCAGTCCCGGGACAGGGCCCGATCAGCCCCAGCATTTT.

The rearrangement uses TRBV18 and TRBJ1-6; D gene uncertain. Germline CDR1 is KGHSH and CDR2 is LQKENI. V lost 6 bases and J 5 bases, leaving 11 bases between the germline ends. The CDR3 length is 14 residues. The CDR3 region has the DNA TGTGCCAGCTCCCGGGATCGAAATAATTCACCCCTCCACTTT. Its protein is CASSRDRNNSPLHF.

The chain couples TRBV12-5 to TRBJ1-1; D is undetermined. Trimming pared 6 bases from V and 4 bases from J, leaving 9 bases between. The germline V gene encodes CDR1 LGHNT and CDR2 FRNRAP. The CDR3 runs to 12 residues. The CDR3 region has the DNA TGTGCTAGTGGCGAGGGATTCACTGAAGCTTTCTTT. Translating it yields CASGEGFTEAFF. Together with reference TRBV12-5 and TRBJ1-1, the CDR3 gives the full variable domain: DARVTQTPRHKVTEMGQEVTMRCQPILGHNTVFWYRQTMMQGLELLAYFRNRAPLDDSGMPKDRFSAEMPDATLATLKIQPSEPRDSAVYFCASGEGFTEAFFGQGTRLTVV.

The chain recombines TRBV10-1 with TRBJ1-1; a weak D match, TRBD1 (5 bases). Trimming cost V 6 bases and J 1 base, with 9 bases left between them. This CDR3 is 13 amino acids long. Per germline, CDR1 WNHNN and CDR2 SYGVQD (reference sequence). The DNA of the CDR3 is TGCGCCAGCAGCTCCGACAGGAACACTGAAGCTTTCTTT. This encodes CASSSDRNTEAFF.

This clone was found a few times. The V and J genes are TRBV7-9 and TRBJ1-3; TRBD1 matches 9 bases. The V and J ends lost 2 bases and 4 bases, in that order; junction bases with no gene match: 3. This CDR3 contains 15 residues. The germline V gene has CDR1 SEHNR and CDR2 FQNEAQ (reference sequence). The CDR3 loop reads CASSLTGGQGNTIYF. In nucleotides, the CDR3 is TGTGCCAGCAGCTTAACAGGGGGCCAAGGAAACACCATATATTTT.

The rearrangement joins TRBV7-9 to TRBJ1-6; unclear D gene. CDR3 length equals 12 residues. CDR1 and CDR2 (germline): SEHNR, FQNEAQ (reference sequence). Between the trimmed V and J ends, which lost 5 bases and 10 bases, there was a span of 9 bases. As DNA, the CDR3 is TGTGCCAGCAGCGCCGGGATCTCACCCCTCCACTTT. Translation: CASSAGISPLHF.

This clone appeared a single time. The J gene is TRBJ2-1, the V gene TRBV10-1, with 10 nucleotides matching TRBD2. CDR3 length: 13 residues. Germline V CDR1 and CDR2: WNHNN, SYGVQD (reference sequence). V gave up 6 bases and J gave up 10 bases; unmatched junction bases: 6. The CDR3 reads CASSPKTSGEQFF. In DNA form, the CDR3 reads TGCGCCAGCAGCCCAAAGACTAGCGGGGAGCAGTTCTTC.

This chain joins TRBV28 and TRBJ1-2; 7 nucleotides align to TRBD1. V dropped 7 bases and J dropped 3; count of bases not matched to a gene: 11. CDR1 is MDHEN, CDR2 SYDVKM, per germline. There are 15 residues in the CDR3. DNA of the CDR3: TGTGCCAGCACTCTACTATCGGGACAGCACTATGGCTACACCTTC. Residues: CASTLLSGQHYGYTF.

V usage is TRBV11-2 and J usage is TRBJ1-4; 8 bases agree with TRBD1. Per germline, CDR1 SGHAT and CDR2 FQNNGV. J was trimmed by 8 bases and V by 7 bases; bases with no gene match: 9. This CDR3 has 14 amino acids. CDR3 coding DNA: TGTGCCAGCACCAATCAGGGGGCAGGGGAAAAACTGTTTTTT. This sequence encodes CASTNQGAGEKLFF.

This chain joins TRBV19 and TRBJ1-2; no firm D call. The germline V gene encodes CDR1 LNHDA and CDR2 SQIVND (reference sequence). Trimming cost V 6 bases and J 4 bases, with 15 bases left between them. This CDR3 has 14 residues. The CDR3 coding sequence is TGTGCCAGTAGCCCGGCCGGGGTCGGCTATGGCTACACCTTC. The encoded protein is CASSPAGVGYGYTF. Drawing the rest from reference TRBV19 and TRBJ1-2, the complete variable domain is DGGITQSPKYLFRKEGQNVTLSCEQNLNHDAMYWYRQDPGQGLRLIYYSQIVNDFQKGDIAEGYSVSREKKESFPLTVTSAQKNPTAFYLCASSPAGVGYGYTFGSGTRLTVV.

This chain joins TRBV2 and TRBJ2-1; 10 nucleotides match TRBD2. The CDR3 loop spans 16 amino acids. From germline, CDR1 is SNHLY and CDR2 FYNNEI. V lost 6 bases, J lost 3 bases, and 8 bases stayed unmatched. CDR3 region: CASRVTSGAVYNEQFF. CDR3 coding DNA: TGTGCCAGCAGGGTTACTAGCGGGGCGGTCTACAATGAGCAGTTCTTC.

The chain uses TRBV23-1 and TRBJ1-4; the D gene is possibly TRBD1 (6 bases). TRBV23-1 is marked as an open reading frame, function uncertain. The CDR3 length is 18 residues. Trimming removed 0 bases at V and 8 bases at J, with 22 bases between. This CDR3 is CASSQSTHIQGIAEKLFF. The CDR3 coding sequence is TGCGCCAGCAGTCAATCCACTCATATACAGGGTATTGCGGAAAAACTGTTTTTT.

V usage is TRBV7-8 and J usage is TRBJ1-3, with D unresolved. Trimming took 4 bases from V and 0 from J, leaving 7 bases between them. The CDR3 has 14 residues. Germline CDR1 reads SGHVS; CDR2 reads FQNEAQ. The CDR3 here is CASSSRLSGNTIYF. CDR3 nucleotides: TGTGCCAGCAGCTCGCGACTCTCTGGAAACACCATATATTTT. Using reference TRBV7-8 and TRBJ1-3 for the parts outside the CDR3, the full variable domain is GAGVSQSPRYKVAKRGQDVALRCDPISGHVSLFWYQQALGQGPEFLTYFQNEAQLDKSGLPSDRFFAERPEGSVSTLKIQRTQQEDSAVYLCASSSRLSGNTIYFGEGSWLTVV.

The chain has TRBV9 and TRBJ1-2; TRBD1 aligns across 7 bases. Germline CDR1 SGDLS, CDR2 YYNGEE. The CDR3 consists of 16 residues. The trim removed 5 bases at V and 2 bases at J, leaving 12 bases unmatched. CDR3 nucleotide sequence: TGTGCCAGCAGTACAAGGACAGGTGCTGGGAACTATGGCTACACCTTC. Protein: CASSTRTGAGNYGYTF.

The CDR3: CASSDRQGAQGYTF. The CDR3 DNA sequence: TGTGCCAGCAGTGACCGACAGGGGGCGCAAGGCTACACCTTC. The chain links TRBV27 to TRBJ1-2, with 10 bases identical to TRBD1. In germline, CDR1 is MNHEY, CDR2 SMNVEV (reference sequence). This CDR3 region has 14 residues. The trim removed 5 bases at V and 8 bases at J, leaving 8 bases unmatched.

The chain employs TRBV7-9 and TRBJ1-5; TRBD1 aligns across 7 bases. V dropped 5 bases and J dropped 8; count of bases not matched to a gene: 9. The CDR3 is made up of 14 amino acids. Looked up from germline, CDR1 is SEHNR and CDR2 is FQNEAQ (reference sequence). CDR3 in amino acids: CASSVDRGLEPQHF. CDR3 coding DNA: TGTGCCAGCAGCGTTGATAGGGGGCTGGAGCCCCAGCATTTT. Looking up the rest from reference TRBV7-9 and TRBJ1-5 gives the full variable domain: DTGVSQNPRHKITKRGQNVTFRCDPISEHNRLYWYRQTLGQGPEFLTYFQNEAQLEKSRLLSDRFSAERPKGSFSTLEIQRTEQGDSAMYLCASSVDRGLEPQHFGDGTRLSIL.

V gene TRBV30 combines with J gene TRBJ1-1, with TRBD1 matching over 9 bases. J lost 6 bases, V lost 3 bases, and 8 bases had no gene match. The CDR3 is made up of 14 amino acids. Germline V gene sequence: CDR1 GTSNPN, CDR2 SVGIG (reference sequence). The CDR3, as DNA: TGTGCCTGGAGACCCGGGACAGGGTGGGCTGAAGCTTTCTTT. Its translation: CAWRPGTGWAEAFF.

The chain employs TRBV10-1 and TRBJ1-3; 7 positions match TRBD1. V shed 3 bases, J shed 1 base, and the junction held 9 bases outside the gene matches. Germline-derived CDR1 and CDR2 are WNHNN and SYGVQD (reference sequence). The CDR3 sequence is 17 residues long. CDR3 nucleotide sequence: TGCGCCAGCAGTGACAACGGCAGGGGGATATCTGGAAACACCATATATTTT. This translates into CASSDNGRGISGNTIYF.

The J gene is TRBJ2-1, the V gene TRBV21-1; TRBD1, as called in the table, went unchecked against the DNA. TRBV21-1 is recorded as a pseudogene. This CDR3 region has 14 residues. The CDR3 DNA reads TGTGCCAGCAGCTTCCCCGGGACAGGGTCTGAGCAGTTCTTC. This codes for CASSFPGTGSEQFF.

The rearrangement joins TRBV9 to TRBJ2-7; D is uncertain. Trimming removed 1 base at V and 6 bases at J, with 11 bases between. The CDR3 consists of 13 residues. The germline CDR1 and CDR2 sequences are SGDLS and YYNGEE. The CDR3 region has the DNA TGTGCCAGCAGCGTAAAACCCGTCGGCGAGCAGTACTTC. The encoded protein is CASSVKPVGEQYF. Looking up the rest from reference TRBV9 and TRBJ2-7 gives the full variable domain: DSGVTQTPKHLITATGQRVTLRCSPRSGDLSVYWYQQSLDQGLQFLIQYYNGEERAKGNILERFSAQQFPDLHSELNLSSLELGDSALYFCASSVKPVGEQYFGPGTRLTVT.

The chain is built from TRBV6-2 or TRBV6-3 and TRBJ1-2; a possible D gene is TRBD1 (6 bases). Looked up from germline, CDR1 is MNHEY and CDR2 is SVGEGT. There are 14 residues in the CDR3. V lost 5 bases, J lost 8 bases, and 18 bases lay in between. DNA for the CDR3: TGTGCCAGCAGTCCACAGGGAACGGTCTCCGGCTACACCTTC. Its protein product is CASSPQGTVSGYTF.

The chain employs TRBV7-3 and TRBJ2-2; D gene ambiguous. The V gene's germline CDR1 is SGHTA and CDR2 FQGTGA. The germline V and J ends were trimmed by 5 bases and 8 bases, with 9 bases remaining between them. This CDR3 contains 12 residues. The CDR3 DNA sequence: TGTGCCAGCAGCCCCCCCGGTGGGGAGCTGTTTTTT. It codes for CASSPPGGELFF. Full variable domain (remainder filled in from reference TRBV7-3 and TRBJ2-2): GAGVSQTPSNKVTEKGKYVELRCDPISGHTALYWYRQSLGQGPEFLIYFQGTGAADDSGLPNDRFFAVRPEGSVSTLKIQRTERGDSAVYLCASSPPGGELFFGEGSRLTVL.

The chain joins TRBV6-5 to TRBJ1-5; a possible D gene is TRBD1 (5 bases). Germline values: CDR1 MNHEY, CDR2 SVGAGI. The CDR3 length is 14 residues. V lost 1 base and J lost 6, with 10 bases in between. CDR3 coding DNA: TGTGCCAGCAGTTACTTCCGGGGGGGTCAGCCCCAGCATTTT. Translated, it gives CASSYFRGGQPQHF.

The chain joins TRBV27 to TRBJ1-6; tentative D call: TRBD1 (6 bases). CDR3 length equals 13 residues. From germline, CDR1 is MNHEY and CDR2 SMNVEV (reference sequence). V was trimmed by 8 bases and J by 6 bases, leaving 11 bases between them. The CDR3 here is CASQRGGNSPLHF. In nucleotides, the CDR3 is TGTGCCAGCCAGAGGGGGGGTAATTCACCCCTCCACTTT.

The CDR3 is CASSLGGANYGYTF. The CDR3 DNA follows: TGTGCCAGCAGCTTAGGGGGTGCAAACTATGGCTACACCTTC. The chain couples TRBV5-5 to TRBJ1-2; weak D call: TRBD1 (6 bases). CDR1 and CDR2 (germline): SGHKS, YYEKEE (reference sequence). V gave up 2 bases and J gave up 2 bases, with 10 bases separating them. The CDR3 extends over 14 amino acids.

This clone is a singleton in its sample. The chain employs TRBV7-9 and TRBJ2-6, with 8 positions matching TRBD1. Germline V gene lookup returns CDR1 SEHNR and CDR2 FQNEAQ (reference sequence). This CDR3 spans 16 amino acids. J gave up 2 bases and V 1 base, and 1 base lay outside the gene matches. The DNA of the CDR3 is TGTGCCAGCAGCTTAGGCAGGGGGCCTGGGGCCAACGTCCTGACTTTC. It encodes CASSLGRGPGANVLTF.

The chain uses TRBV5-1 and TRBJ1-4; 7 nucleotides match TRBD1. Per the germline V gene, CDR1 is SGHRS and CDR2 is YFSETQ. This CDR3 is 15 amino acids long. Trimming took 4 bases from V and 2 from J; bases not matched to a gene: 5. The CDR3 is CASSVTGVTNEKLFF. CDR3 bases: TGCGCCAGCAGCGTTACAGGGGTGACTAATGAAAAACTGTTTTTT.